The 32 T cell receptor beta chains below come from one sample, sequenced in a study of blood T cell repertoires in COVID-19. Assay used: immunoSEQ multiplex PCR; TCRdb lists only in-frame clones, some missing. The table lists around 300,000 clones, around 91% of them singletons. The sample was PBMCs or T cells enriched from blood (not recorded which). These TCRs come from a woman aged 18 to 35 who had recovered from COVID-19.

V and J are TRBV5-1 and TRBJ2-3; 13 bases are a match to TRBD2. This CDR3 region has 16 residues. J gave up 2 bases and V 4 bases, and 4 bases lay outside the gene matches. Per germline, CDR1 SGHRS and CDR2 YFSETQ. CDR3 region: CASSATSGGLTDTQYF. CDR3 sequence (DNA): TGCGCCAGCAGCGCGACTAGCGGGGGGCTCACAGATACGCAGTATTTT.

The chain recombines TRBV28 with TRBJ1-1; TRBD1 agrees at 8 bases. The CDR3 runs to 17 residues. Germline CDR1 reads MDHEN; CDR2 reads SYDVKM. V lost 2 bases and J lost 4; bases outside the gene matches: 12. The DNA for the CDR3 is TGTGCCAGCAGTTTACGAAGTTGGGGGACAGGCCCCACTGAAGCTTTCTTT. Protein product: CASSLRSWGTGPTEAFF.

V and J are TRBV6-1 and TRBJ1-3; D remains ambiguous. Germline values: CDR1 MNHNS, CDR2 SASEGT. The CDR3 length is 19 residues. V dropped 4 bases and J dropped 0 bases, with 22 bases sitting between them. CDR3 in amino acids: CASSGNWEGRRISGNTIYF. CDR3 coding DNA: TGTGCCAGCAGTGGCAATTGGGAGGGTCGAAGGATCTCTGGAAACACCATATATTTT.

This clone was recorded once. V usage is TRBV4-1 and J usage is TRBJ1-5, with TRBD1 matching 9 bases. The germline V gene has CDR1 MGHRA and CDR2 YSYEKL. This CDR3 contains 15 residues. The trim removed 2 bases at V and 6 bases at J, leaving 5 bases unmatched. CDR3: CASSQRTGESQPQHF. CDR3 DNA: TGCGCCAGCAGCCAACGGACAGGGGAGAGTCAGCCCCAGCATTTT.

J is TRBJ1-4 and V is TRBV6-5, with TRBD1 matching over 10 bases. Per germline, CDR1 MNHEY and CDR2 SVGAGI. The junction had 8 bases not matched to a gene; V was cut back by 8 bases and J by 8 bases. The CDR3 is 14 residues long. CDR3 region: CASQGQGFLEKLFF. For the CDR3, the DNA is TGTGCCAGCCAGGGACAGGGGTTTTTGGAAAAACTGTTTTTT.

The chain links TRBV29-1 to TRBJ1-1; TRBD1 matches 8 bases. The trim removed 6 bases at V and 4 bases at J, leaving 7 bases unmatched. Looked up from germline, CDR1 is SQVTM and CDR2 is ANQGSEA. This CDR3 is 13 amino acids long. CDR3 sequence: CSVAPRGRTEAFF. CDR3 DNA: TGCAGCGTCGCTCCCAGGGGGCGCACTGAAGCTTTCTTT. Combining the CDR3 with reference TRBV29-1 and TRBJ1-1 gives the whole variable domain SAVISQKPSRDICQRGTSLTIQCQVDSQVTMMFWYRQQPGQSLTLIATANQGSEATYESGFVIDKFPISRPNLTFSTLTVSNMSPEDSSIYLCSVAPRGRTEAFFGQGTRLTVV.

This chain joins TRBV28 and TRBJ2-3; 8 bases fit TRBD2. Germline V CDR1 and CDR2: MDHEN, SYDVKM. The ends lost 6 bases at V and 4 bases at J; junction bases unmatched: 12. This CDR3 is built from 16 residues. The chain's CDR3 is CASSPVGGEVADTQYF. Here the CDR3 DNA reads TGTGCCAGCAGCCCGGTCGGGGGGGAAGTGGCAGATACGCAGTATTTT.

This chain uses TRBV5-1 with TRBJ1-2, with 9 bases matching TRBD1. CDR3 length: 14 amino acids. V was pared by 4 bases and J by 3 bases, with 4 bases of the junction left unmatched. Germline-derived CDR1 and CDR2 are SGHRS and YFSETQ. This CDR3 is CASSPWTGDYGYTF. CDR3 in DNA: TGCGCCAGCAGCCCCTGGACAGGGGACTATGGCTACACCTTC.

J is TRBJ2-1 and V is TRBV7-2; 7 bases are a match to TRBD2. The CDR3 spans 15 residues. With V trimmed by 3 bases and J by 7 bases, 9 bases remained unmatched. Germline V gene sequence: CDR1 SGHTA, CDR2 FQGNSA. The DNA of the CDR3 is TGTGCCAGCAGCTTGGAATCGGGGGGATGGAATGAGCAGTTCTTC. Translated: CASSLESGGWNEQFF.

The chain carries TRBV28 and TRBJ1-6; 10 nucleotides match TRBD1. The germline CDR1 and CDR2 sequences are MDHEN and SYDVKM. V lost 7 bases and J lost 8; bases outside the gene matches: 8. The CDR3 is made up of 15 amino acids. The CDR3 loop reads CASTTTGGAYSPLHF. CDR3 DNA sequence: TGTGCCAGCACTACGACAGGGGGCGCCTATTCACCCCTCCACTTT. The whole variable domain, filled in from reference TRBV28 and TRBJ1-6, reads DVKVTQSSRYLVKRTGEKVFLECVQDMDHENMFWYRQDPGLGLRLIYFSYDVKMKEKGDIPEGYSVSREKKERFSLILESASTNQTSMYLCASTTTGGAYSPLHFGNGTRLTVT.

This sequence joins TRBV5-1 and TRBJ2-2; D is unresolved. The germline V gene encodes CDR1 SGHRS and CDR2 YFSETQ. V was pared by 1 base and J by 0 bases, with 7 bases between. The CDR3 contains 15 residues. CDR3 sequence (DNA): TGCGCCAGCAGCTTGTACATGGCGAACACCGGGGAGCTGTTTTTT. Protein product: CASSLYMANTGELFF.

DNA for the CDR3: TGTGCCAGTACCCCGGACAGGGGGGTTGGTTCACCCCTCCACTTT. Its protein product is CASTPDRGVGSPLHF. The chain carries TRBV19 and TRBJ1-6, with TRBD1 matching 10 bases. Germline CDR1 is LNHDA and CDR2 is SQIVND (reference sequence). There are 15 residues in the CDR3. V shed 7 bases, J shed 9 bases, and the junction held 9 bases outside the gene matches.

The chain couples TRBV24-1 to TRBJ1-6; D remains ambiguous. Germline CDR1 reads KGHDR; CDR2 reads SFDVKD. This CDR3 region has 15 residues. V lost 2 bases and J lost 6, with 10 bases in between. In DNA, the CDR3 is TGTGCCACCAGTGATTCCCGGGTTCTTAATTCACCCCTCCACTTT. This encodes CATSDSRVLNSPLHF.

The chain couples TRBV6-5 to TRBJ2-3, with 9 bases lining up with TRBD1. The germline CDR1 and CDR2 sequences are MNHEY and SVGAGI. The V segment lost 6 bases and the J segment 0 bases; nucleotides outside the gene matches: 4. The CDR3 spans 15 residues. CDR3 DNA: TGTGCCAGCAGCCGACAGGGGGGTAGCACAGATACGCAGTATTTT. Amino acid sequence: CASSRQGGSTDTQYF.

This chain uses TRBV4-1 with TRBJ1-5; D perhaps matches TRBD1 (6 bases). Trimming cost V 6 bases and J 7 bases, with 19 bases left between them. The CDR3 has 15 amino acids. CDR1 and CDR2 (germline): MGHRA, YSYEKL. CDR3: CASSLGRQDGQPQHF. CDR3 coding DNA: TGCGCCAGCAGTTTGGGAAGACAGGACGGACAGCCCCAGCATTTT.

The chain combines TRBV28 with TRBJ1-2; a weak D match, TRBD1 (6 bases). Trimming removed 6 bases from V and 4 bases from J, with 12 bases in between. Germline loops: CDR1 MDHEN, CDR2 SYDVKM. This CDR3 has 13 amino acids. The CDR3 sequence: CASSRNRVYGYTF. The CDR3 DNA sequence: TGTGCCAGCAGCCGTAACAGGGTCTATGGCTACACCTTC.

This rearrangement joins TRBV7-2 to TRBJ1-4; 7 bases are shared with TRBD1. The CDR3 is 15 residues long. V gave up 4 bases and J gave up 4 bases; unmatched junction bases: 6. Germline V gene sequence: CDR1 SGHTA, CDR2 FQGNSA. The CDR3 DNA reads as TGTGCCAGCAGCTCACAGGGGTCCTATAATGAAAAACTGTTTTTT. Its translation: CASSSQGSYNEKLFF. Together with reference TRBV7-2 and TRBJ1-4, the CDR3 gives the full variable domain: GAGVSQSPSNKVTEKGKDVELRCDPISGHTALYWYRQSLGQGLEFLIYFQGNSAPDKSGLPSDRFSAERTGGSVSTLTIQRTQQEDSAVYLCASSSQGSYNEKLFFGSGTQLSVL.

The J gene is TRBJ2-2, the V gene TRBV7-3; 7 bases map to TRBD2. The CDR3 extends over 15 amino acids. Trimming cost V 5 bases and J 2 bases; bases outside gene matches: 5. The germline V gene encodes CDR1 SGHTA and CDR2 FQGTGA. In DNA form, the CDR3 reads TGTGCCAGCAGCCCGGGACTACTTAACACCGGGGAGCTGTTTTTT. This codes for CASSPGLLNTGELFF. The entire variable domain, with the rest obtained from reference TRBV7-3 and TRBJ2-2, is as follows: GAGVSQTPSNKVTEKGKYVELRCDPISGHTALYWYRQSLGQGPEFLIYFQGTGAADDSGLPNDRFFAVRPEGSVSTLKIQRTERGDSAVYLCASSPGLLNTGELFFGEGSRLTVL.

This clone was counted a few times. The chain recombines TRBV2 with TRBJ1-2; D is ambiguous. CDR3 length: 13 residues. Germline V gene data show CDR1 as SNHLY and CDR2 as FYNNEI. V lost 1 base and J 8 bases, leaving 11 bases between the germline ends. The CDR3 sequence: CASSEGPTRGYTF. The CDR3 DNA is TGTGCCAGCAGTGAAGGGCCCACGAGGGGCTACACCTTC.

The chain couples TRBV15 to TRBJ2-5, with D perhaps matching TRBD2 (6 bases). V was cut by 1 base and J by 1 base, with 16 bases left in between. Germline loops: CDR1 LNHNV, CDR2 YYDKDF (reference sequence). This CDR3 spans 17 amino acids. Here the CDR3 DNA reads TGTGCCACCAGCAGAGGGCAGTGGGGGGTGAGCCAAGAGACCCAGTACTTC. Its protein is CATSRGQWGVSQETQYF.

The chain combines TRBV15 with TRBJ1-2, with a possible D match to TRBD1 (6 bases). CDR1 LNHNV and CDR2 YYDKDF come from the germline V gene (reference sequence). The CDR3 is made up of 13 amino acids. The V end was cut by 6 bases, the J end by 6 bases, with 14 bases between. The CDR3 reads CATSAGGLNGYTF. CDR3 DNA: TGTGCCACCAGTGCTGGGGGCCTGAATGGCTACACCTTC.

This clone was counted a single time. The chain uses TRBV6-4 and TRBJ1-3; D unclear. This CDR3 contains 17 residues. The V and J ends lost 0 bases and 0 bases respectively, with 12 bases between them. Per the germline V gene, CDR1 is MRHNA and CDR2 is SNTAGT. CDR3 DNA: TGTGCCAGCAGTGACTCGAGGTGGAAAGACTCTGGAAACACCATATATTTT. Its translation is CASSDSRWKDSGNTIYF.

The chain is built from TRBV7-9 and TRBJ1-6, with a weak D call TRBD1 (6 bases). The CDR3 runs 16 residues. Germline-derived CDR1 and CDR2 are SEHNR and FQNEAQ (reference sequence). The germline V and J ends were trimmed by 5 bases and 9 bases, with 20 bases remaining between them. The CDR3 nucleotides are TGTGCCAGCAGCCTGGGGCAGGGGAAAATTAGTTCACCCCTCCACTTT. Its translation is CASSLGQGKISSPLHF.

Details on this clone: This same CDR3 is encoded by further DNA sequences in the sample. The chain is built from TRBV5-1 and TRBJ1-2; D is perhaps TRBD1 (5 bases). The V and J ends lost 2 bases and 4 bases respectively, with 6 bases between them. The germline V gene encodes CDR1 SGHRS and CDR2 YFSETQ. This CDR3 spans 12 amino acids. As DNA, the CDR3 is TGCGCCAGCAGCTTCGACAGCTATGGCTACACCTTC. It translates to CASSFDSYGYTF.

A word on this clone: Other nucleotide sequences from this sample produce the same CDR3. The rearrangement links TRBV2 to TRBJ2-1, with 8 bases lining up with TRBD2. This CDR3 has 14 amino acids. Unmatched junction bases numbered 4, after V lost 3 bases and J lost 6 bases. The germline V gene encodes CDR1 SNHLY and CDR2 FYNNEI. CDR3 sequence (DNA): TGTGCCAGCAGTGACAGCGGGGGTGGCAATGAGCAGTTCTTC. As protein: CASSDSGGGNEQFF. The variable domain in full, completed from reference TRBV2 and TRBJ2-1, reads EPEVTQTPSHQVTQMGQEVILRCVPISNHLYFYWYRQILGQKVEFLVSFYNNEISEKSEIFDDQFSVERPDGSNFTLKIRSTKLEDSAMYFCASSDSGGGNEQFFGPGTRLTVL.

The V and J genes are TRBV7-8 and TRBJ1-2; 10 bases line up with TRBD1. CDR1 is SGHVS and CDR2 is FQNEAQ in the germline V gene. V trimming: 4 bases; J trimming: 5 bases; junction bases outside the gene matches: 10. The CDR3 loop spans 16 amino acids. Written as DNA, the CDR3 is TGTGCCAGCAGCTCAACCTCGGACAGGGGGAGGTATGGCTACACCTTC. Amino acids: CASSSTSDRGRYGYTF. The variable domain in full, with the rest retrieved from reference TRBV7-8 and TRBJ1-2, is GAGVSQSPRYKVAKRGQDVALRCDPISGHVSLFWYQQALGQGPEFLTYFQNEAQLDKSGLPSDRFFAERPEGSVSTLKIQRTQQEDSAVYLCASSSTSDRGRYGYTFGSGTRLTVV.

The chain combines TRBV15 with TRBJ1-5; 7 bases match TRBD1. Germline loops: CDR1 LNHNV, CDR2 YYDKDF (reference sequence). With V trimmed by 0 bases and J by 6 bases, 11 bases remained unmatched. CDR3 size: 17 residues. The CDR3 region is CATSRDLRGQGGQPQHF. Written as DNA, the CDR3 is TGTGCCACCAGCAGAGATCTTAGGGGGCAGGGAGGTCAGCCCCAGCATTTT.

V gene TRBV25-1 combines with J gene TRBJ1-2, with D hard to call. CDR1 MGHDK and CDR2 SYGVNS come from the germline V gene. Deletions cut 5 bases from V and 2 bases from J, with 9 bases between. This CDR3 has 13 amino acids. Here the CDR3 reads CASSYSGNYGYTF. Written as DNA, the CDR3 is TGTGCCAGCAGTTATTCAGGAAACTATGGCTACACCTTC.

The chain couples TRBV6-4 to TRBJ1-5, with a possible D match to TRBD1 (5 bases). Germline V CDR1 and CDR2: MRHNA, SNTAGT. Trimming removed 4 bases from V and 5 bases from J, with 9 bases in between. The CDR3 contains 13 residues. The CDR3 sequence: CASSARADQPQHF. CDR3 coding DNA: TGTGCCAGCAGTGCCAGGGCGGATCAGCCCCAGCATTTT.

The chain uses TRBV2 and TRBJ1-2, with D possibly being TRBD1 (5 bases). V was trimmed by 8 bases and J by 5 bases, leaving 18 bases between them. CDR1 and CDR2 (germline): SNHLY, FYNNEI. The CDR3 extends over 14 amino acids. The CDR3 region has the DNA TGTGCCAGCGGACGGGGGGAAACGAGATATGGCTACACCTTC. This gives the protein CASGRGETRYGYTF.

The chain uses TRBV11-2 and TRBJ2-5, with D unclear. This CDR3 has 14 residues. Germline-derived CDR1 and CDR2 are SGHAT and FQNNGV. V was pared by 4 bases and J by 7 bases, with 16 bases between. The CDR3 nucleotides read TGTGCCAGCAGCTCCCGCGAAGGCTCAGGGACCCAGTACTTC. Translated, it gives CASSSREGSGTQYF.

This chain joins TRBV7-9 and TRBJ2-5, with 7 bases that match TRBD2. The CDR3 runs 15 residues. V lost 5 bases, J lost 5 bases, and 11 bases stayed unmatched. Germline V gene lookup returns CDR1 SEHNR and CDR2 FQNEAQ (reference sequence). CDR3 bases: TGTGCCAGCAGCCGAAGGAGCGGGGAAAGGGAGACCCAGTACTTC. Translating it yields CASSRRSGERETQYF.